Listed below are T cell receptor beta chains from one sample, sequenced in a study of T-cell reconstitution after alpha-beta-depleted transplantation in children. One entry per CDR3 protein results from TCRdb running MiXCR on the PCR reads. The sample consists of around 94,000 distinct CDR3 sequences, under 7% of them appearing once. The sample consisted of PBMCs, mostly from graft donor cells, taken 60 days after TCRalphabeta/CD19-depleted stem cell transplant. Every receptor here comes from a female patient aged 2-10 years who had a stem cell transplant for Fanconi anemia, so the T cells may come from the graft donor. Each CDR3 is given with its conserved first and last residue. Each record gives: clone size, D gene, V gene, J gene, CDR3 protein, CDR3 DNA. The D gene is left open where the match is weak. Expanded clones get a size class; other rows say once, few or many, or leave the size out.

-	TRBD1	TRBV18	TRBJ1-4	CASSPQTGDYNEKLFF	TGTGCCAGCTCACCGCAGACAGGGGATTATAATGAAAAACTGTTTTTT
many	-	TRBV28	TRBJ2-2	CATRTANTGELFF	TGTGCCACACGGACCGCAAACACCGGGGAGCTGTTTTTT
many	-	TRBV5-1	TRBJ2-5	CASRFSGLPQETQYF	TGCGCCAGCAGATTTTCAGGGCTACCCCAAGAGACCCAGTACTTC
many	-	TRBV5-1	TRBJ2-7	CASSQGISLYEQYF	TGCGCCAGCAGCCAGGGGATCAGTCTCTACGAGCAGTACTTC
many	-	TRBV28	TRBJ2-1	CASLTGSYNEQFF	TGTGCCAGCCTAACAGGGTCCTACAATGAGCAGTTCTTC
many	-	TRBV28	TRBJ1-2	CASITEGHTYGYTF	TGTGCCAGCATCACAGAAGGACACACCTATGGCTACACCTTC
few	TRBD1	TRBV7-2	TRBJ1-5	CASSLSNRGPLNQPQHF	TGTGCCAGCAGCTTATCAAACAGGGGACCCTTGAATCAGCCCCAGCATTTT
-	TRBD1	TRBV5-1	TRBJ2-5	CASSLRGPGETQYF	TGCGCCAGCAGCTTGAGGGGGCCGGGGGAGACCCAGTACTTC
many	-	TRBV28	TRBJ2-2	CASSFGGGTGELFF	TGTGCCAGCAGTTTTGGGGGAGGCACCGGGGAGCTGTTTTTT
many	-	TRBV5-1	TRBJ2-1	CASSLDSNDNEQFF	TGCGCCAGCAGCTTGGACTCAAACGACAATGAGCAGTTCTTC
-	-	TRBV7-9	TRBJ2-1	CASKNLPSLNEQFF	TGTGCCAGCAAGAATCTTCCGAGTTTGAATGAGCAGTTCTTC
few	-	TRBV5-1	TRBJ2-1	CASTLGGASPYNEQFF	TGCGCCAGCACCCTTGGGGGGGCCAGTCCCTACAATGAGCAGTTCTTC
-	TRBD1	TRBV18	TRBJ2-1	CASSPLTGAYNEQFF	TGTGCCAGCTCACCATTGACAGGGGCCTACAATGAGCAGTTCTTC
-	-	TRBV6-4	TRBJ1-2	CASRILVAPGYGYTF	TGTGCCAGCCGTATCTTAGTGGCTCCTGGCTATGGCTACACCTTC
many	-	TRBV28	TRBJ2-7	CASSLTSRSPSYEQYF	TGTGCCAGCAGTTTAACTAGCCGATCGCCCTCCTACGAGCAGTACTTC
few	TRBD1	TRBV5-1	TRBJ2-5	CASSWRAMTGGGETQYF	TGCGCCAGCAGCTGGCGGGCGATGACAGGGGGCGGGGAGACCCAGTACTTC
-	-	TRBV20-1	TRBJ2-7	CSASLASYEQYF	TGCAGTGCTAGCCTAGCCTCCTACGAGCAGTACTTC
many	-	TRBV25-1	TRBJ2-3	CASSEWPDTQYF	TGTGCCAGCAGTGAATGGCCAGATACGCAGTATTTT
many	-	TRBV2	TRBJ1-5	CASSPGGGQPQHF	TGTGCCAGCAGTCCGGGGGGAGGCCAGCCCCAGCATTTT
-	-	TRBV3-1	TRBJ2-7	CASSQAGSYEQYF	TGTGCCAGCAGCCAGGCGGGATCCTACGAGCAGTACTTC
few	-	TRBV5-1	TRBJ2-2	CASTGGTGELFF	TGCGCCAGCACAGGCGGAACCGGGGAGCTGTTTTTT
many	-	TRBV29-1	TRBJ2-3	CSVGRRGSTDTQYF	TGCAGCGTTGGACGGCGGGGAAGCACAGATACGCAGTATTTT
many	-	TRBV28	TRBJ1-5	CASSFSGWDSNQPQHF	TGTGCCAGCAGTTTTAGTGGGTGGGATAGCAATCAGCCCCAGCATTTT
many	-	TRBV20-1	TRBJ2-3	CSATYDTQYF	TGCAGTGCTACCTACGATACGCAGTATTTT
many	-	TRBV20-1	TRBJ2-5	CSVRGYQETQYF	TGCAGTGTCCGTGGATACCAAGAGACCCAGTACTTC
many	TRBD2	TRBV29-1	TRBJ2-3	CGFRSGGGGTDTQYF	TGCGGATTTAGGAGCGGTGGGGGGGGCACAGATACGCAGTATTTT
few	-	TRBV7-8	TRBJ2-1	CASSLALRYNEQFF	TGTGCCAGCAGCTTAGCGTTGAGGTACAATGAGCAGTTCTTC
many	TRBD2	TRBV20-1	TRBJ2-7	CSAKQLAGFYEQYF	TGCAGTGCTAAACAACTAGCGGGATTCTACGAGCAGTACTTC
many	TRBD1	TRBV6-2/TRBV6-3	TRBJ2-1	CASSYPRQGTYNEQFF	TGTGCCAGCAGTTATCCTCGACAGGGTACCTACAATGAGCAGTTCTTC
-	-	TRBV29-1	TRBJ1-4	CSVGWGRAEKLFF	TGCAGCGTTGGATGGGGCAGGGCGGAAAAACTGTTTTTT
many	TRBD1	TRBV10-3	TRBJ2-3	CAISESSGTGSDTQYF	TGTGCCATCAGTGAAAGCTCCGGGACAGGGTCCGATACGCAGTATTTT
-	TRBD1	TRBV18	TRBJ2-5	CASSDRDREETQYF	TGTGCCAGCTCAGACCGGGACAGGGAAGAGACCCAGTACTTC
-	-	TRBV20-1	TRBJ2-3	CSARDRDSVYFTDTQYF	TGCAGTGCTAGAGACCGGGACTCCGTCTATTTCACAGATACGCAGTATTTT
many	TRBD2	TRBV20-1	TRBJ2-7	CSARLAGFYEQYF	TGCAGTGCTAGACTAGCGGGGTTCTACGAGCAGTACTTC
many	-	TRBV29-1	TRBJ1-1	CSVENSGTEAFF	TGCAGCGTTGAGAATTCGGGTACTGAAGCTTTCTTT
-	TRBD1	TRBV7-2	TRBJ2-7	CASSLGTGAGFYEQYF	TGTGCCAGCAGCTTAGGTACAGGGGCAGGGTTCTACGAGCAGTACTTC
many	TRBD1	TRBV5-1	TRBJ2-1	CASSPEQTGQEFF	TGCGCCAGCAGCCCCGAGCAGACAGGGCAGGAGTTCTTC
many	TRBD1	TRBV7-7	TRBJ2-1	CASSLDRGDNEQFF	TGTGCCAGCAGCTTAGACAGGGGAGACAATGAGCAGTTCTTC
few	-	TRBV2	TRBJ2-2	CASSDGKHTGELFF	TGTGCCAGCAGTGACGGCAAGCACACCGGGGAGCTGTTTTTT
many	TRBD1	TRBV7-9	TRBJ2-2	CASRKQGAPNTGELFF	TGTGCCAGCAGGAAGCAGGGGGCGCCGAACACCGGGGAGCTGTTTTTT
-	-	TRBV4-1	TRBJ2-7	CASSQDSAAGLGSYEQYF	TGCGCCAGCAGCCAAGATTCCGCCGCGGGCCTAGGCTCCTACGAGCAGTACTTC
many	TRBD1	TRBV6-5	TRBJ1-4	CASRGTGNNEKLFF	TGTGCCAGCAGGGGGACAGGAAATAATGAAAAACTGTTTTTT
many	-	TRBV7-2	TRBJ2-1	CASSLVGGRYNEQFF	TGTGCCAGCAGCTTAGTGGGGGGTAGGTACAATGAGCAGTTCTTC
few	-	TRBV14	TRBJ2-3	CASSFRRITDTQYF	TGTGCCAGCAGCTTTCGCAGGATCACAGATACGCAGTATTTT
many	TRBD2	TRBV27	TRBJ2-3	CASSLRGAGGPHTDTQYF	TGTGCCAGCAGTTTAAGAGGGGCGGGAGGTCCGCACACAGATACGCAGTATTTT
many	-	TRBV7-9	TRBJ2-4	CASSLTALAKNIQYF	TGTGCCAGCAGCTTGACAGCTCTGGCCAAAAACATTCAGTACTTC
many	TRBD2	TRBV7-6	TRBJ2-1	CASSPGLAWDEQFF	TGTGCCAGCAGCCCCGGACTAGCGTGGGATGAGCAGTTCTTC
many	TRBD2	TRBV29-1	TRBJ2-1	CSAVASGRVNNEQFF	TGCAGCGCTGTGGCTAGCGGGAGGGTTAACAATGAGCAGTTCTTC
-	-	TRBV20-1	TRBJ1-4	CSAHPGAANEKLFF	TGCAGTGCTCACCCCGGGGCGGCTAATGAAAAACTGTTTTTT
few	-	TRBV12-3/TRBV12-4	TRBJ2-3	CASSPWRVTSTDTQYF	TGTGCCAGCAGCCCTTGGCGGGTTACTAGCACAGATACGCAGTATTTT
few	-	TRBV20-1	TRBJ2-1	CSARGTSFNEQFF	TGCAGTGCTAGAGGTACTAGTTTCAATGAGCAGTTCTTC
-	-	TRBV18	TRBJ2-3	CASSRSGTLRGTDTQYF	TGTGCCAGCTCACGGTCGGGGACACTTCGCGGGACAGATACGCAGTATTTT
few	-	TRBV7-3	TRBJ2-7	CANPIPTGWGVYEQYF	TGTGCCAACCCGATCCCTACAGGGTGGGGTGTATACGAGCAGTACTTC
many	-	TRBV7-2	TRBJ2-7	CASSSGQPYEQYF	TGTGCCAGCAGCTCTGGACAGCCCTACGAGCAGTACTTC
many	-	TRBV14	TRBJ2-5	CASSQNVWETQYF	TGTGCCAGCAGCCAGAACGTGTGGGAGACCCAGTACTTC